The entry below gives a single T cell receptor beta chain sequence along with its context. The antigen is undetermined. This sample is drawn from a study of regulatory T cells in long-lasting Graves disease. Study-level results: A limited number of samples was an acknowledged limitation. Thyroid tissue went unexamined; only peripheral blood was analyzed.

The authors built TCR beta libraries using iRepertoire HTBI primers and Arm-PCR of CDR3 regions. One entry per CDR3 protein results from TCRdb running MiXCR on the multiplex PCR reads. The sample has around 300,000 distinct CDR3 sequences, around a fifth seen once. Regarding time point: persistent/refractory GD, antithyroid drugs over 5 years with positive TRAb. Isolated PBMC RNA provided the starting material for the TCR library. The CDR3 extends over 14 amino acids. Trimming pared 1 base from V and 0 bases from J, leaving 9 bases between. Per germline, CDR1 SQVTM and CDR2 ANQGSEA. Sequencing used peripheral blood mononuclear cells (PBMCs), obtained when the disease was refractory, from a patient treated with antithyroid drugs. The clonotype originates from a female donor with Graves disease. This sequence joins TRBV29-1 and TRBJ1-1; D possibly corresponds to TRBD1 (5 bases). The CDR3 region has the DNA TGCAGCGTTGAAGTCGCGGGACTGAACACTGAAGCTTTCTTT. This encodes CSVEVAGLNTEAFF.